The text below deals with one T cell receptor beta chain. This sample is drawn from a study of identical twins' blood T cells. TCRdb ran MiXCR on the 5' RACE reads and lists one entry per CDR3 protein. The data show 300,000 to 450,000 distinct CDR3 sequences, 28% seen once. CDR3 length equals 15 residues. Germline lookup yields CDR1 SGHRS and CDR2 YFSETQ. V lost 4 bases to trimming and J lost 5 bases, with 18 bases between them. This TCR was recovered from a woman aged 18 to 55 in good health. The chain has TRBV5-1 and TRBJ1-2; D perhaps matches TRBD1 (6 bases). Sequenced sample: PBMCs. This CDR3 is CASSQAPGAQYGYTF. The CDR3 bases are TGCGCCAGCAGCCAAGCCCCAGGGGCGCAATATGGCTACACCTTC. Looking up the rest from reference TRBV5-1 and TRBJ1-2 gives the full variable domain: KAGVTQTPRYLIKTRGQQVTLSCSPISGHRSVSWYQQTPGQGLQFLFEYFSETQRNKGNFPGRFSGRQFSNSRSEMNVSTLELGDSALYLCASSQAPGAQYGYTFGSGTRLTVV.